Sequencing of this T cell receptor (beta chain) was carried out in a study of T cell changes during pregnancy in multiple sclerosis. The germline CDR1 and CDR2 sequences are SGHTA and FQGNSA. Deletions cut 4 bases from V and 6 bases from J, with 10 bases between. The CDR3 runs to 12 residues. Profiled with immunoSEQ multiplex PCR; TCRdb holds only in-frame clones, not every one. The data show around 65,000 clones, with under 95% seen just once and around 3.3% held by the top ten. The sample consisted of peripheral blood, taken in the first trimester of pregnancy. This sequence originates from a female donor in good health, enrolled as a control in a pregnancy study. The chain joins TRBV7-2 to TRBJ2-7; D remains ambiguous. CDR3 amino acids: CASSSSVPEQYF. As DNA, the CDR3 is TGTGCCAGCAGCTCCTCCGTCCCCGAGCAGTACTTC.